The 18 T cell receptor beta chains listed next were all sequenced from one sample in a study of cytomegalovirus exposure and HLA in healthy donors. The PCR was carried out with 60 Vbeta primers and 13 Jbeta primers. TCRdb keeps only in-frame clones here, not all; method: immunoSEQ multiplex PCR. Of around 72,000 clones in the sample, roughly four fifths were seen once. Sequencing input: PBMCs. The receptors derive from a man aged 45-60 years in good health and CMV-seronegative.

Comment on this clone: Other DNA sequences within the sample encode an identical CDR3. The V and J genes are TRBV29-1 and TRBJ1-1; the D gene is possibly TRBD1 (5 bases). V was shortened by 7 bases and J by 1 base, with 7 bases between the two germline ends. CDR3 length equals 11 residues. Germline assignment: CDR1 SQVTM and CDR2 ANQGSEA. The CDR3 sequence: CSGGQNTEAFF. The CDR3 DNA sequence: TGCAGCGGGGGCCAGAACACTGAAGCTTTCTTT. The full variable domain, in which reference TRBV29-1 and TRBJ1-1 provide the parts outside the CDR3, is SAVISQKPSRDICQRGTSLTIQCQVDSQVTMMFWYRQQPGQSLTLIATANQGSEATYESGFVIDKFPISRPNLTFSTLTVSNMSPEDSSIYLCSGGQNTEAFFGQGTRLTVV.

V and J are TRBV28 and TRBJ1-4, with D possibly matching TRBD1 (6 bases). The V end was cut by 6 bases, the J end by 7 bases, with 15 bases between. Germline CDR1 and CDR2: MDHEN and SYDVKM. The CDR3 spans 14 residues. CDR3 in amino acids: CASSHRDVSEKLFF. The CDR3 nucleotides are TGTGCCAGCAGCCACAGGGACGTCAGTGAAAAACTGTTTTTT. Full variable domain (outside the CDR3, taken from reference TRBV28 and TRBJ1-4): DVKVTQSSRYLVKRTGEKVFLECVQDMDHENMFWYRQDPGLGLRLIYFSYDVKMKEKGDIPEGYSVSREKKERFSLILESASTNQTSMYLCASSHRDVSEKLFFGSGTQLSVL.

The chain's CDR3 is CASRSTKQGGSQPQHF. In DNA, the CDR3 is TGTGCCAGCCGGTCGACTAAACAGGGCGGGAGTCAGCCCCAGCATTTT. This sequence joins TRBV10-3 and TRBJ1-5; tentative D call: TRBD1 (6 bases). This CDR3 region has 16 residues. V lost 10 bases to trimming and J lost 6 bases, with 25 bases between them. Germline CDR1 ENHRY, CDR2 SYGVKD.

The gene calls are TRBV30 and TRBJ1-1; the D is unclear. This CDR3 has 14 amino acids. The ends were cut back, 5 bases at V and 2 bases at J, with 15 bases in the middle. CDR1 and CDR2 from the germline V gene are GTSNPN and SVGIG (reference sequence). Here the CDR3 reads CAWERGRYNTEAFF. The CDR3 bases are TGTGCCTGGGAGCGGGGAAGATATAACACTGAAGCTTTCTTT.

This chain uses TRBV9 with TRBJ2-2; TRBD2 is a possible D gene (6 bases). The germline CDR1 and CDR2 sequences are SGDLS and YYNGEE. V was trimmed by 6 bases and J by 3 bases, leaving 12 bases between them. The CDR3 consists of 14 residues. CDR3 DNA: TGTGCCAGCAACCGGGGGTTGGACACCGGGGAGCTGTTTTTT. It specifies CASNRGLDTGELFF.

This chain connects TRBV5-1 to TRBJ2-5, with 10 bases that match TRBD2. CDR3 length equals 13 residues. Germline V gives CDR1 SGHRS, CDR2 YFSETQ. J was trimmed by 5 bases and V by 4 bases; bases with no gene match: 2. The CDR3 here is CASSPGLAETQYF. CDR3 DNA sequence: TGCGCCAGCAGCCCGGGACTAGCGGAGACCCAGTACTTC.

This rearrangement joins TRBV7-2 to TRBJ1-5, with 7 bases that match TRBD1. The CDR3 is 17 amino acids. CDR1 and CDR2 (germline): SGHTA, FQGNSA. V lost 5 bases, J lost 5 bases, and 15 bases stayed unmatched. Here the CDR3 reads CASSPRTGEIGDQPQHF. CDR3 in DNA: TGTGCCAGCAGCCCCCGGACAGGCGAAATAGGGGATCAGCCCCAGCATTTT.

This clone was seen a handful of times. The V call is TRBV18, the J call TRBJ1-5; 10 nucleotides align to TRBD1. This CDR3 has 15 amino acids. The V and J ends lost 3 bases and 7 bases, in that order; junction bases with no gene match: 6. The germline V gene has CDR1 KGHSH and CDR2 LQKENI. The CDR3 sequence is CASSPRQGAGQPQHF. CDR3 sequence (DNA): TGTGCCAGCTCACCGAGACAGGGGGCAGGGCAGCCCCAGCATTTT.

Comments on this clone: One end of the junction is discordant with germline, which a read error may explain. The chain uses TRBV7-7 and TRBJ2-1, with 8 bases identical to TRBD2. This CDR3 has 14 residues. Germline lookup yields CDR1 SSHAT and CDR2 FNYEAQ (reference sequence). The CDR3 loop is CASSLSGGWNEQFF. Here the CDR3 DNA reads TGTGCTAGCAGCTTGAGCGGGGGATGGAATGAGCAGTTCTTC.

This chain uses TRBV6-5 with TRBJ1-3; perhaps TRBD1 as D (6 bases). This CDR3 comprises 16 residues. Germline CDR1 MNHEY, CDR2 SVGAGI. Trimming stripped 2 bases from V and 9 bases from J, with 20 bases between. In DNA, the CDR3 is TGTGCCAGCAGTTACACCCCGGACCCCAGGGGAGCCACCATATATTTT. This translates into CASSYTPDPRGATIYF.

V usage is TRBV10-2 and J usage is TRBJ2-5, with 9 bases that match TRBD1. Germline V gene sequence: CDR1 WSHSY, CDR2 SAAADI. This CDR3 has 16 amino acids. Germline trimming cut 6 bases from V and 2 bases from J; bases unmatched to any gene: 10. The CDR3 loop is CASRFAGTGNQETQYF. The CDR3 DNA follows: TGCGCCAGCAGATTTGCCGGGACAGGGAATCAAGAGACCCAGTACTTC.

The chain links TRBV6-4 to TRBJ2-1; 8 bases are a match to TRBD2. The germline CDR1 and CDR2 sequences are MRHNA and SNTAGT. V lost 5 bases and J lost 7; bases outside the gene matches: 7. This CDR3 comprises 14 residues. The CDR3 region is CASSRAGAPNEQFF. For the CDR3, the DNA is TGTGCCAGCAGTCGAGCGGGAGCCCCTAATGAGCAGTTCTTC.

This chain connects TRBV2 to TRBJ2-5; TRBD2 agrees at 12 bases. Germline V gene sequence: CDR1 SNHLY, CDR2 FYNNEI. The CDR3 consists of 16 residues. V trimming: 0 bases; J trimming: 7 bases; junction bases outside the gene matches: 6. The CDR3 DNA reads TGTGCCAGCAGTGAAGCGCTAGCGGGGGGGAAAGTGACCCAGTACTTC. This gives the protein CASSEALAGGKVTQYF.

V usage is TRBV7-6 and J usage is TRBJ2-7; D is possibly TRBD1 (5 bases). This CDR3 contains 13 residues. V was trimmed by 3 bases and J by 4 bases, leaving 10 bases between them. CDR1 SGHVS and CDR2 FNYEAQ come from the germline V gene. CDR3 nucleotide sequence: TGTGCCAGCAGCTTTAAACAGGAGTACGAGCAGTACTTC. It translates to CASSFKQEYEQYF.

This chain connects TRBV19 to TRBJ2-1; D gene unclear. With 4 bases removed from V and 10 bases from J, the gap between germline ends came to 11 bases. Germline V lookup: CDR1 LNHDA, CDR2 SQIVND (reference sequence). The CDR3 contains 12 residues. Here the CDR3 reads CASSSPRQEQFF. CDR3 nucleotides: TGTGCCAGTAGTAGCCCGCGCCAAGAGCAGTTCTTC.

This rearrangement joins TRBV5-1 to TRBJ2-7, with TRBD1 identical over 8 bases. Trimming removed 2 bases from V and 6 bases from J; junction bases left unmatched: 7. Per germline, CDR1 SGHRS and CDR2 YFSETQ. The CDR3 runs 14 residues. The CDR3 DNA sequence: TGCGCCAGCAGCTTATCCCAGGGGGCGTCCGAGCAGTACTTC. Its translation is CASSLSQGASEQYF. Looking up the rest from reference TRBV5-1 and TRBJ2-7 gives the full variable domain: KAGVTQTPRYLIKTRGQQVTLSCSPISGHRSVSWYQQTPGQGLQFLFEYFSETQRNKGNFPGRFSGRQFSNSRSEMNVSTLELGDSALYLCASSLSQGASEQYFGPGTRLTVT.

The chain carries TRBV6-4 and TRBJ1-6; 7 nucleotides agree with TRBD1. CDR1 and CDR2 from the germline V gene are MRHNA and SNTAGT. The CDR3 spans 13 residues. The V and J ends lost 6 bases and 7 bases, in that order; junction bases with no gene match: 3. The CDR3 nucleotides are TGTGCCAGCAGGGGGACAGAGAATTCACCCCTCCACTTT. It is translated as CASRGTENSPLHF.

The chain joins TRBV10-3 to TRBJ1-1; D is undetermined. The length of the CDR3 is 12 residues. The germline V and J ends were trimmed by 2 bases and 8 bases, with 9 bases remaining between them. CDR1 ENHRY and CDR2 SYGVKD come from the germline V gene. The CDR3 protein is CAISETRGEAFF. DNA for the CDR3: TGTGCCATCAGTGAGACCCGGGGAGAAGCTTTCTTT.